This TCR beta chain was sequenced during a study of blood T cell repertoires in COVID-19. Study-level background: Both acute and convalescent COVID-19 samples were obtained from the United States, Italy and Spain.

V gave up 4 bases and J gave up 4 bases, with 14 bases separating them. Germline V lookup: CDR1 SGDLS, CDR2 YYNGEE. This CDR3 comprises 14 residues. The protocol was immunoSEQ multiplex PCR, while the TCRdb copy is restricted to in-frame clones and leaves out a portion. This table has around 500,000 clones, over 75% appearing once. Sequencing input: peripheral blood. The chain employs TRBV9 and TRBJ1-1; the D gene is possibly TRBD1 (6 bases). This sequence originates from a human donor in a cohort sampled during active COVID-19. The CDR3 here is CASSPHRDPTEAFF. The CDR3 region has the DNA TGTGCCAGCAGCCCCCACAGGGACCCCACTGAAGCTTTCTTT.